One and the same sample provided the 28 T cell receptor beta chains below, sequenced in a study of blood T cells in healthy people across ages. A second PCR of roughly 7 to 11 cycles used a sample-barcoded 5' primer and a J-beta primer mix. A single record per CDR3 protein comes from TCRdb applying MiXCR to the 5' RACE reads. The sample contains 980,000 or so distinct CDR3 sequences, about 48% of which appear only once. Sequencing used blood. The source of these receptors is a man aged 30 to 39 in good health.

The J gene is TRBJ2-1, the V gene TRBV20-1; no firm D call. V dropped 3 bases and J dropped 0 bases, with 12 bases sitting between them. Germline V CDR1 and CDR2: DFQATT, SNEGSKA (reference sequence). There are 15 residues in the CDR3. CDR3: CSASAPRPSYNEQFF. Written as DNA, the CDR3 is TGCAGTGCTAGCGCACCGAGGCCCTCCTACAATGAGCAGTTCTTC.

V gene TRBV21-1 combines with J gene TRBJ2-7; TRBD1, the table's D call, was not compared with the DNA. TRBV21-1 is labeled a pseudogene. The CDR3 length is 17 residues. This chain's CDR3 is CASSTNRARGDSYEQYF. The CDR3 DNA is TGTGCCAGCAGCACAAATCGAGCGCGGGGCGATTCCTACGAGCAGTACTTC.

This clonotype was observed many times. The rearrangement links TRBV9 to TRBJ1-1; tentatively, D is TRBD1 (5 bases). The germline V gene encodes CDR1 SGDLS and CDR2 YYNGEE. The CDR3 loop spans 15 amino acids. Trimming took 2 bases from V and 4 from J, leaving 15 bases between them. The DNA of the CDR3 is TGTGCCAGCAGCGTTGGGACCACGCGGGGCACTGAAGCTTTCTTT. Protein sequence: CASSVGTTRGTEAFF. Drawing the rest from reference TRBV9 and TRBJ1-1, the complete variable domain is DSGVTQTPKHLITATGQRVTLRCSPRSGDLSVYWYQQSLDQGLQFLIQYYNGEERAKGNILERFSAQQFPDLHSELNLSSLELGDSALYFCASSVGTTRGTEAFFGQGTRLTVV.

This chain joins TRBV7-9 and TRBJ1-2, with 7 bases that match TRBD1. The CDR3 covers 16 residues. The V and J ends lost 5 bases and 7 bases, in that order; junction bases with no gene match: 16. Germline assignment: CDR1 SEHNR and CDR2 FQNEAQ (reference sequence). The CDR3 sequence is CASSQTGTEAFSGYTF. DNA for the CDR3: TGTGCCAGCAGCCAAACCGGGACAGAGGCTTTTAGTGGCTACACCTTC.

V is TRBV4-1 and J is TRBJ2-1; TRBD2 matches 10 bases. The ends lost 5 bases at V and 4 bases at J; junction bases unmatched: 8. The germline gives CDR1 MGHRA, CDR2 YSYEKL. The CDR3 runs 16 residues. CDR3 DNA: TGCGCCAGCAGCTCTAAAGCGGGAGGGGATTACAATGAGCAGTTCTTC. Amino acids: CASSSKAGGDYNEQFF.

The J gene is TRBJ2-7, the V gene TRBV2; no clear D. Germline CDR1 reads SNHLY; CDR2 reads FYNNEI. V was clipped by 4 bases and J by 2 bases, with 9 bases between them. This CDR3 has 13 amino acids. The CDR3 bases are TGTGCCAGCAGTGGGGCAGTCACCTACGAGCAGTACTTC. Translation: CASSGAVTYEQYF.

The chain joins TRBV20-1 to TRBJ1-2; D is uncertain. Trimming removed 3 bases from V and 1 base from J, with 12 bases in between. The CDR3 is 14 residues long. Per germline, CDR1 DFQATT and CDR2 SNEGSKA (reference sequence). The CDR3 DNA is TGCAGTGCTAGGGGTGGAGATGTTAACTATGGCTACACCTTC. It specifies CSARGGDVNYGYTF.

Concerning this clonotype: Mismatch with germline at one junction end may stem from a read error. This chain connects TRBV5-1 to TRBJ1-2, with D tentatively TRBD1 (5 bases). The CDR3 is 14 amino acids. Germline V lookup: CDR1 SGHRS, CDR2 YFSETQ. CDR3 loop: CASSPGPGNYGYTF. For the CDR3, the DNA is TGTGCCAGCAGCCCAGGGCCGGGGAACTATGGCTACACCTTC. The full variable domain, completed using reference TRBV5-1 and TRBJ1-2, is KAGVTQTPRYLIKTRGQQVTLSCSPISGHRSVSWYQQTPGQGLQFLFEYFSETQRNKGNFPGRFSGRQFSNSRSEMNVSTLELGDSALYLCASSPGPGNYGYTFGSGTRLTVV.

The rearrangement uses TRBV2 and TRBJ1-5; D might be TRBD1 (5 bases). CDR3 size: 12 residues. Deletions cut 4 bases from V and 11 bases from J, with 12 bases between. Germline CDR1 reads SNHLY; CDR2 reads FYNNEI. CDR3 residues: CASSVGESSQHF. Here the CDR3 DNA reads TGTGCCAGCAGTGTAGGGGAATCGTCCCAGCATTTT.

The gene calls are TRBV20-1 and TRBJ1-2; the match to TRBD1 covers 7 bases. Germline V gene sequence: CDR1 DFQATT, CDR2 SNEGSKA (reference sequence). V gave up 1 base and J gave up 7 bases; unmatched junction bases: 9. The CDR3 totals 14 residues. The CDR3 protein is CSARATGEEGGYTF. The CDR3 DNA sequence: TGCAGTGCTAGAGCCACAGGGGAGGAGGGTGGCTACACCTTC.

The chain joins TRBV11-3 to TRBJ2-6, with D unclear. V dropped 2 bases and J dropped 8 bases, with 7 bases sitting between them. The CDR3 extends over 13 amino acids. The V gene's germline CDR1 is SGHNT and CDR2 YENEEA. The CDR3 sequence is CASSLPATNVLTF. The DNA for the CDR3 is TGTGCCAGCAGCTTACCGGCTACCAACGTCCTGACTTTC.

CDR3 sequence: CASSLVSGGGRNIQYF. CDR3 nucleotide sequence: TGTGCCAGCAGCTTAGTTTCAGGGGGAGGAAGAAACATTCAGTACTTC. The genes are TRBV7-2 and TRBJ2-4, with D possibly TRBD1 on 7 matching bases. Germline V CDR1 and CDR2: SGHTA, FQGNSA. Trimming stripped 1 base from V and 6 bases from J, with 16 bases between. This CDR3 contains 16 residues. The entire variable domain, with the rest obtained from reference TRBV7-2 and TRBJ2-4, is as follows: GAGVSQSPSNKVTEKGKDVELRCDPISGHTALYWYRQSLGQGLEFLIYFQGNSAPDKSGLPSDRFSAERTGGSVSTLTIQRTQQEDSAVYLCASSLVSGGGRNIQYFGAGTRLSVL.

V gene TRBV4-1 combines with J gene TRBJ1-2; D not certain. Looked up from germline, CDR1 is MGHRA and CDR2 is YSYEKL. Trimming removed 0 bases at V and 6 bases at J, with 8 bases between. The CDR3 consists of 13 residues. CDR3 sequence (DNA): TGCGCCAGCAGCCAAGATTCGACGGATGGCTACACCTTC. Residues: CASSQDSTDGYTF.

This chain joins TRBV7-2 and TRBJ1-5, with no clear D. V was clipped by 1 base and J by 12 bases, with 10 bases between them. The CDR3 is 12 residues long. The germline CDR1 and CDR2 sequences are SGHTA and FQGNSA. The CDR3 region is CASSLDRRDQHF. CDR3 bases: TGTGCCAGCAGCTTAGACCGGCGGGACCAGCATTTT.

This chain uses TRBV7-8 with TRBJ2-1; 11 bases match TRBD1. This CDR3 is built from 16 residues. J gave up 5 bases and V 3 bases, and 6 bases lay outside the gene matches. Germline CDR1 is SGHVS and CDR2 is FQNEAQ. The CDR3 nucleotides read TGTGCCAGCAGCTTCAAACCGGGACAGGGGGACAATGAGCAGTTCTTC. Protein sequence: CASSFKPGQGDNEQFF.

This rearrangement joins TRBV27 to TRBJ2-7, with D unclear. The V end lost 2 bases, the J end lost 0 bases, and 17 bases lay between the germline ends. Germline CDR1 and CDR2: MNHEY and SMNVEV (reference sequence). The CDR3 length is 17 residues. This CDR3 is CASSLSHGEQSSYEQYF. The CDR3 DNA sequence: TGTGCCAGCAGTTTAAGCCATGGGGAACAAAGCTCCTACGAGCAGTACTTC.

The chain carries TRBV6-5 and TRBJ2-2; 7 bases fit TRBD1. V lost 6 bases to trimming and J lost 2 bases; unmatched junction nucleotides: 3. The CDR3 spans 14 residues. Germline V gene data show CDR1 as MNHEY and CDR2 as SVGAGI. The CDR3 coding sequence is TGTGCCAGCAGGAGGGACAGAAACACCGGGGAGCTGTTTTTT. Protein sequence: CASRRDRNTGELFF.

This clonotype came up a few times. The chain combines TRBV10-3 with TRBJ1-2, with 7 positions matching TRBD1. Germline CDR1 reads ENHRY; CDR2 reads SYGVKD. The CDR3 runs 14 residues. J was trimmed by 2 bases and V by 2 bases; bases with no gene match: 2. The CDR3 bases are TGTGCCATCAGTGAGAAGGACAGGAACTATGGCTACACCTTC. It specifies CAISEKDRNYGYTF.

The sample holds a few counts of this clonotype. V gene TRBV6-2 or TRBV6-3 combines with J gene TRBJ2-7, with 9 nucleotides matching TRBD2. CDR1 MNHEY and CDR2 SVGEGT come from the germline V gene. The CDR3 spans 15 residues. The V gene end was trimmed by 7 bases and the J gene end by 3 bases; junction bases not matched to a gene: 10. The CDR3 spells CASKQASGAFYEQYF. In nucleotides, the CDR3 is TGTGCCAGCAAGCAGGCTAGCGGGGCGTTCTACGAGCAGTACTTC.

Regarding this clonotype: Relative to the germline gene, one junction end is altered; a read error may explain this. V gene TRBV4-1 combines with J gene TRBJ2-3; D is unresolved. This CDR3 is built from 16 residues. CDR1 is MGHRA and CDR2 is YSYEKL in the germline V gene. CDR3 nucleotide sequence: TGCGCCAGCAGCCAAGTAAATCTAATTAGCACAGATATGCAGTATTTT. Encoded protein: CASSQVNLISTDMQYF.

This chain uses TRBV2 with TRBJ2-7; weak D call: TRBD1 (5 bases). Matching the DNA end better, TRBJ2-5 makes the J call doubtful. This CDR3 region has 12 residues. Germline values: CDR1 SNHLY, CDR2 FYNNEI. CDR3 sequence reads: CASRDDDRTQYF. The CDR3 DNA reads TGTGCCAGCAGAGACGATGACAGGACCCAGTACTTC.

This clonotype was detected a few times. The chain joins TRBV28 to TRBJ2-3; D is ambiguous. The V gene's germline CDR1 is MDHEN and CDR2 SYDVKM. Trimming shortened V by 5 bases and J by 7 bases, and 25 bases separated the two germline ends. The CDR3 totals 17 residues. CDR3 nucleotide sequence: TGTGCCAGCAGTGTGAGGTCAGAAAGGACGGGTTTGAATACGCAGTATTTT. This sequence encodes CASSVRSERTGLNTQYF. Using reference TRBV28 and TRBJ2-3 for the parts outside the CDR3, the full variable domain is DVKVTQSSRYLVKRTGEKVFLECVQDMDHENMFWYRQDPGLGLRLIYFSYDVKMKEKGDIPEGYSVSREKKERFSLILESASTNQTSMYLCASSVRSERTGLNTQYFGPGTRLTVL.

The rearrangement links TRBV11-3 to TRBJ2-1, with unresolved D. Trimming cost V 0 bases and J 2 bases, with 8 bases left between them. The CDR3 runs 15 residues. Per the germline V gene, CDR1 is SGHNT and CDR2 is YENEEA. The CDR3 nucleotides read TGTGCCAGCAGCTTAGAGCAGGCGACCTACAATGAGCAGTTCTTC. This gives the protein CASSLEQATYNEQFF.

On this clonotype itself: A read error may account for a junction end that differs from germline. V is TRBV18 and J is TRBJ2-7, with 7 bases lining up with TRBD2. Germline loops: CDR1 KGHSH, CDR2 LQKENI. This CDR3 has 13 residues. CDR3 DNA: TGTGCCAGCGCACCGGGAGGCACCTACGAGCAGTACTTC. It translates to CASAPGGTYEQYF.

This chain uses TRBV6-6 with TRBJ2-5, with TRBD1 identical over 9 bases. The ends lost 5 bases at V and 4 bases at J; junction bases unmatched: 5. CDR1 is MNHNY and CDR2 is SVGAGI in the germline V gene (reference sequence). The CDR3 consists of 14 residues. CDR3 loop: CASSTGTGSETQYF. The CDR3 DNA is TGTGCCAGCAGTACCGGGACAGGGTCAGAGACCCAGTACTTC.

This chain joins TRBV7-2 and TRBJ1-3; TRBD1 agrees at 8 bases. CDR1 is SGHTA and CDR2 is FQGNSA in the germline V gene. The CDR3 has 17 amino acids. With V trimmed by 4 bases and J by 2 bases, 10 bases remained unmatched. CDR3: CASSSGGPTTTGNTIYF. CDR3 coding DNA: TGTGCCAGCAGCTCAGGGGGCCCGACTACCACTGGAAACACCATATATTTT.

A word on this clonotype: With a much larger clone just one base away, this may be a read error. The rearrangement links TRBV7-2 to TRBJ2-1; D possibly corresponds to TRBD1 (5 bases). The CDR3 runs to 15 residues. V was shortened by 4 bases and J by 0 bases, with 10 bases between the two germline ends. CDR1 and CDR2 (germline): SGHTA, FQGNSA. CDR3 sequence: CASSSAGFSYNEQFF. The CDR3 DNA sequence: TGTGCCAGCAGCTCCGCAGGGTTCTCCTACAATGAGCAGTTCTTC.

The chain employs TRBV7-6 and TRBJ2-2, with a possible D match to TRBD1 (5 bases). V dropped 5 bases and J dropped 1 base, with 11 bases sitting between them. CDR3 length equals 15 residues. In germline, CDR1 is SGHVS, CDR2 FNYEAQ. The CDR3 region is CASSPSTVNTGELFF. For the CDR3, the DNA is TGTGCCAGCAGCCCTTCGACAGTGAACACCGGGGAGCTGTTTTTT.